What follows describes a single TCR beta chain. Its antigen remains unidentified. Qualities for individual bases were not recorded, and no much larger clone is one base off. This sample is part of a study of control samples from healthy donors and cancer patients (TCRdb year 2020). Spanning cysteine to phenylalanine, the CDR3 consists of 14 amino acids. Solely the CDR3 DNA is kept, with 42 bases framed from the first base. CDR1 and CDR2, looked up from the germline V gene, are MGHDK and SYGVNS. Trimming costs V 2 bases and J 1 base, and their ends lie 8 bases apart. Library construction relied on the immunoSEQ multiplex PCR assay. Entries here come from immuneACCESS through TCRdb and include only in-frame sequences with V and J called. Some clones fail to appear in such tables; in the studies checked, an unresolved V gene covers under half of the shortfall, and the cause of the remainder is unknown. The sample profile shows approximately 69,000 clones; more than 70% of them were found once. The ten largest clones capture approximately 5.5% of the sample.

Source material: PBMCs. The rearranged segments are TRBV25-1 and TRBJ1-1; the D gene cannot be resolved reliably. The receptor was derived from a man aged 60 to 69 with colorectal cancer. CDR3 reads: CASSEGRRNTEAFF. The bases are TGTGCCAGCAGTGAAGGGAGGAGGAACACTGAAGCTTTCTTT.